This T cell receptor beta chain was sequenced for a study of regulatory T cells in long-lasting Graves disease (dated by TCRdb to about 2021). Regarding the study in general: In the newly diagnosed Graves' disease group, patients had been taking antithyroid drugs for less than 3 months. Patients with persistent Graves' disease were compared with patients with newly diagnosed Graves' disease using TCR sequencing and RNA sequencing of peripheral blood. A total of some 35 samples underwent TCR sequencing: about 13 from persistent and around 20 from newly diagnosed Graves' disease patients. The study took place in China and was registered as a clinical trial. Paper-wide results and their limitations: TRBV28, TRBJ1-2 and TRBJ2-5 were preferentially used in persistent disease, while TRBV20-1 and TRBJ2-1 were favored in newly diagnosed disease. The authors noted that the small sample size was a limitation that may lower accuracy. A larger number of public clonotypes was shared among persistent patients (approximately 3,000) than among newly diagnosed patients (around 890). Sequencing and analysis were restricted to the TCR beta chain. Lower TCR Shannon entropy and fewer highly expanded clones were observed in persistent Graves' disease patients than in newly diagnosed patients, which suggested clonal expansion. The study examined only peripheral blood because the primary lesion, thyroid tissue, could not be accessed.

CDR1 LGHDT and CDR2 YNNKEL are derived from the germline V gene (reference sequence). The germline V end is reduced by 6 bases and the J end by 7 bases; junction bases left unmatched: 6. The CDR3 covers 15 residues, taking in both the cysteine and the phenylalanine. CDR3 DNA is the only sequence kept; it has 45 bases, read in frame from the first base. The library was produced with multiplex PCR. Sequenced on an Illumina HiSeq 4000. To build TCR beta libraries, CDR3 regions were amplified by Arm-PCR using iRepertoire HTBI primers. Before sequencing, the PCR products went through gel purification. The authors processed their data as follows. Gene usage analysis of CDR3 amino acid clonotypes relied on the roughly 60 TRBV and 14 TRBJ segments identified across samples. Filtered high-quality paired reads were merged into contigs using COPE and FqMerger. BLAST was used to align contigs to IMGT TRBV, TRBD and TRBJ reference genes, and CDR3 was defined according to IMGT. Clonotypes above 0.1% frequency were classified as highly expanded clones. Shannon entropy was used to measure repertoire diversity, and the Gini coefficient was used to measure V-J evenness. Public clonotypes were defined as clonotypes shared by more than one individual. Using fastp at Q25 and MiXCR, TCRdb reprocessed the public reads and kept productive beta chains. Identical CDR3 proteins give one entry, which carries the most common genes and DNA. The authors' filters were not applied to this entry. This sample has 420,000 or so distinct CDR3 sequences in its table, and around 17% of those were observed once. Roughly 23% of the sample comes from the top ten.

Sample time point, as interpreted from the label and publication: newly diagnosed GD, antithyroid drugs for less than 3 months. For both TCR sequencing and RNA sequencing, RNA was extracted from PBMCs using TRIzol. The diagnosis of Graves' disease followed American Thyroid Association guidelines. The patients came from an endocrinology department in Xi'an, China. From each patient, around 9.3 milliliters of peripheral blood was collected into an EDTA anticoagulant tube. Ficoll Paque Plus density gradient separation was used to isolate PBMCs, and no additional T cell sorting was done. An Agilent 2100 Bioanalyzer and agarose gel were used to assess RNA quality, and a NanoDrop 2000 was used to measure RNA concentration. This clonotype was counted at least ten times. Its antigen is still unknown. Base qualities are not recorded, but no much larger clone differs from it by a single base. This sample was also put to use in a study of T cells in Graves' hyperthyroidism and ophthalmopathy. The other study reports the following: A patient counted as having stable Graves' hyperthyroidism if no progression to ophthalmopathy occurred over 18 months of follow-up. Hyperthyroidism patients were newly diagnosed, had a disease duration of under 2 months, and were aged 18 to 65 years. The study excluded patients with uncontrolled infections, other autoimmune diseases, pregnancy or lactation. Diagnoses were based on clinical symptoms, serum thyroxine and TRAb, thyroid ultrasound and orbital computed tomography. The TCR CDR3 was subjected to a first round of RT-PCR using the HTBI primer set and the Qiagen OneStep RT-PCR kit. Most expanded thyroid clonotypes (frequency above 0.001) were also detected in blood, a finding suggesting that blood repertoires may reflect thyroid immune responses. A 13 V-J signature model separated ophthalmopathy from stable hyperthyroidism, with approximately 87% sensitivity and 81% to 82% specificity in cross-validation and 80%/75% in testing. During validation, the model predicted progression to ophthalmopathy a median of roughly 7.1 months ahead of onset, with almost 71% sensitivity and under 85% specificity. To identify TCR V-J signatures that set the groups apart, the researchers used a discovery cohort of about a hundred patients, made up of roughly 45 with Graves' ophthalmopathy and some 55 with stable Graves' hyperthyroidism. An independent validation cohort of fewer than 20 hyperthyroidism patients and 17 patients who later progressed to ophthalmopathy tested prospective prediction of ophthalmopathy. For training and testing, the approximately 92 patients in the discovery cohort were randomly divided in a 7:3 ratio. The study also compared thyroid tissue and blood T-cell repertoires from more than five Graves' hyperthyroidism patients. After blood sampling, hyperthyroidism patients were treated with methimazole at a starting dose of 30 mg daily, and ophthalmopathy patients were treated with high-dose intravenous methylprednisolone. Libraries were constructed in a second round of multiplex PCR, after which size selection and purification were performed. Paired-end sequencing of the libraries was performed with 100 bp reads on an Illumina HiSeq2000. SOAPnuke was used to process the raw data, removing reads that contained adapters or uncalled bases, had a mean Phred below 15, or lacked an exact match to the constant primer or identifier. High-quality paired reads were merged with COPE v1.2.5, and unique nucleotide sequences were defined as clonotypes. MiTCR v1.1 was used to align the clonotypes against IMGT TRBV, TRBD and TRBJ reference segments. Only V-J combinations with frequency above 0.0001, covering roughly 99% of repertoires, were analysed. The TCS score was defined as the ratio of F50 (clonal expansion) to E x V (chaos), calculated using BLOSUM62-based TCRdist between CDR3 peptides within each V-J. Welch's t-statistics and random forest reduced 450 to 600 V-J features to around 14, which were used in a naive Bayes classifier (R e1071). Sample size was not statistically predetermined, and investigators were not blinded to group allocation. The paper reports TCR Vbeta CDR3 sequencing of roughly 140 peripheral blood samples: approximately 41 ophthalmopathy, under 80 hyperthyroidism and approximately 17 progressor patients.

Source: peripheral blood mononuclear cells (PBMCs), taken at new diagnosis, from a patient treated with antithyroid drugs. This receptor was taken from a woman between 18 and 29 years old with Graves disease. Donor details come from another sample of the same person, matched by shared clones. The sequence is built from TRBV3-1 and TRBJ2-1, with TRBD2 identical over 13 junction bases. The DNA is as follows: TGTGCCAGCAGGCGGACTAGCGGGAGAATTAATGAGCAGTTCTTC. This translates into CASRRTSGRINEQFF.